The clone carrying this T cell receptor beta chain was recorded only once. Its antigen remains unknown. The data were obtained in a study of T cell responses to AZD1222 COVID-19 vaccine. Whole-study results and caveats: Females made up more of the donors, who were largely white British, and clonal diversity may have come out too low.

Assay: immunoSEQ multiplex PCR; the TCRdb copy retains only in-frame clones and omits some. The sample includes approximately 140,000 clones, 80% to 95% seen only once; the top ten take roughly 3.2%. The source of this sequence is an adult who received the AZD1222 COVID-19 vaccine. Source: peripheral blood, taken 28 days after the second AZD1222 dose.

CDR3 DNA: TGTGCCAGCAGCCAATCAGAGAGGAGCGGTGGCTACACCTTC. Its translation is CASSQSERSGGYTF. The J gene is TRBJ1-2, the V gene TRBV3-1 (or the pseudogene TRBV3-2); unclear D gene. V shed 2 bases and J shed 7 bases, with 14 bases lying between them. The CDR3 sequence is 14 residues long. The germline V gene has CDR1 LGHDT and CDR2 YNNKEL (reference sequence).